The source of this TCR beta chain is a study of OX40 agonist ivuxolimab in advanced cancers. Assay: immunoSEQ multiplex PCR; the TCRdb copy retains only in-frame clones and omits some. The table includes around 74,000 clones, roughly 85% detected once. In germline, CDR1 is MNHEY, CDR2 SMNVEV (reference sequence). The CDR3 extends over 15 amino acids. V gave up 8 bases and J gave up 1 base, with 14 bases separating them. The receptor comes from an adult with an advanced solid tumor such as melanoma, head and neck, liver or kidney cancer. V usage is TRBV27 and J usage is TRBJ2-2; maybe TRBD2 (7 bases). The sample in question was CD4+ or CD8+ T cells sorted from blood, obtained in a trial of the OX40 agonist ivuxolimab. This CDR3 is CASWEGGKNTGELFF. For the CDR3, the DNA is TGTGCCAGCTGGGAGGGGGGCAAGAACACCGGGGAGCTGTTTTTT.